The subject of this entry is one T cell receptor (beta chain). Using immunoSEQ multiplex PCR, the repertoire was profiled, and TCRdb retains in-frame clones only, with some absent. Here the sample spans about 120,000 clones, 92% being singletons. The data stem from a study of T cell responses to AZD1222 COVID-19 vaccine. CDR1 and CDR2 (germline): MNHEY, SMNVEV (reference sequence). V lost 4 bases and J 1 base, leaving 14 bases between the germline ends. The CDR3 covers 16 residues. The sequencing used peripheral blood, collected 28 days after the second AZD1222 dose. This receptor was identified in an adult who received the AZD1222 COVID-19 vaccine. This rearrangement joins TRBV27 to TRBJ1-5; D is unclear. CDR3 DNA sequence: TGTGCCAGCAGTTCCCCGGGAGGTCGGAGCAATCAGCCCCAGCATTTT. Amino acid sequence: CASSSPGGRSNQPQHF.